One and the same sample provided the 29 T cell receptor beta chains below, sequenced in a study of cytomegalovirus exposure and HLA in healthy donors. It was with 60 Vbeta and 13 Jbeta primers that the PCR ran. The assay was immunoSEQ multiplex PCR, and TCRdb's table has in-frame clones only and misses some. The repertoire holds 130,000 to 150,000 clones, around 73% seen once, with 1.5% to 2% in the top ten. Specimen: PBMCs. The receptors were sampled from a woman aged 18-29 years in good health and CMV-seronegative.

The J gene is TRBJ1-1, the V gene TRBV11-2; D possibly corresponds to TRBD1 (6 bases). V gave up 3 bases and J gave up 5 bases, with 10 bases separating them. Germline V CDR1 and CDR2: SGHAT, FQNNGV. The length of the CDR3 is 13 residues. CDR3 DNA: TGTGCCAGCAGCTTGGGGGGGCGGACTGAAGCTTTCTTT. Translated: CASSLGGRTEAFF.

In this sample, this clone turned up once. V usage is TRBV11-2 and J usage is TRBJ2-4; TRBD2 agrees at 8 bases. The CDR3 is 16 residues long. The V segment lost 6 bases and the J segment 4 bases; nucleotides outside the gene matches: 11. CDR1 is SGHAT, CDR2 FQNNGV, per germline. The CDR3 region is CASSRGPAGAKNIQYF. The CDR3 DNA reads TGTGCCAGCAGTCGCGGTCCAGCGGGGGCGAAAAACATTCAGTACTTC.

The chain has TRBV7-9 and TRBJ2-5, with D possibly TRBD1 on 6 matching bases. Trimming removed 3 bases at V and 4 bases at J, with 18 bases between. CDR3 length: 16 residues. In germline, CDR1 is SEHNR, CDR2 FQNEAQ (reference sequence). The CDR3 sequence is CASSFGDNADLETQYF. The CDR3 nucleotides are TGTGCCAGCAGCTTCGGGGACAATGCGGACTTAGAGACCCAGTACTTC.

As DNA, the CDR3 is TGTGCCAGCAGCTTGGGGGGGCTAACTTACGAGCAGTACTTC. It translates to CASSLGGLTYEQYF. This sequence joins TRBV5-6 and TRBJ2-7; a weak D match, TRBD1 (6 bases). V was trimmed by 0 bases and J by 4 bases, leaving 11 bases between them. There are 14 residues in the CDR3. Germline-derived CDR1 and CDR2 are SGHDT and YYEEEE.

This chain uses TRBV7-2 with TRBJ2-7; 12 nucleotides align to TRBD2. The CDR3 spans 15 residues. CDR1 SGHTA and CDR2 FQGNSA come from the germline V gene. Trimming at V came to 6 bases and at J to 0 bases, leaving 3 bases not matched to a gene. As DNA, the CDR3 is TGTGCCAGCAGTTCGGGACTAGCGGGCTCCTACGAGCAGTACTTC. Protein: CASSSGLAGSYEQYF.

The chain is built from TRBV7-9 and TRBJ2-1; D unresolved. The V end was cut by 5 bases, the J end by 0 bases, with 11 bases between. The CDR3 runs 15 residues. Germline V gives CDR1 SEHNR, CDR2 FQNEAQ (reference sequence). DNA of the CDR3: TGTGCCAGCAGCCTACCTCGCGGCTCCTACAATGAGCAGTTCTTC. Translating gives CASSLPRGSYNEQFF.

Remarks on this clone: Distinct nucleotide sequences in the sample also encode this CDR3. The V call is TRBV2, the J call TRBJ1-2; D possibly corresponds to TRBD1 (5 bases). CDR3 length: 17 amino acids. The V gene lost 2 bases and the J gene lost 2 bases, with 18 bases spanning the gap. Looked up from germline, CDR1 is SNHLY and CDR2 is FYNNEI. CDR3 amino acids: CASSEYRTTAINYGYTF. CDR3 sequence (DNA): TGTGCCAGCAGTGAATACCGGACGACAGCTATAAACTATGGCTACACCTTC. Filled out from reference TRBV2 and TRBJ1-2, the complete variable domain reads EPEVTQTPSHQVTQMGQEVILRCVPISNHLYFYWYRQILGQKVEFLVSFYNNEISEKSEIFDDQFSVERPDGSNFTLKIRSTKLEDSAMYFCASSEYRTTAINYGYTFGSGTRLTVV.

This clone occurred a few times. This sequence joins TRBV13 and TRBJ1-2, with TRBD1 as a possible D gene (6 bases). Germline V gene sequence: CDR1 PRHDT, CDR2 FYEKMQ (reference sequence). The CDR3 has 14 amino acids. V lost 2 bases and J 7 bases, leaving 14 bases between the germline ends. The CDR3 region has the DNA TGTGCCAGCAGCTTAATGGGGGCGCGGAGTGGCTACACCTTC. It specifies CASSLMGARSGYTF.

This rearrangement joins TRBV6-5 to TRBJ1-5; D is possibly TRBD1 (5 bases). The CDR3 is 15 amino acids. V lost 2 bases to trimming and J lost 5 bases, with 13 bases between them. Germline CDR1 is MNHEY and CDR2 is SVGAGI. The CDR3 nucleotides are TGTGCCAGCAGTTACACGGCAGGGAAGTATCAGCCCCAGCATTTT. Protein product: CASSYTAGKYQPQHF.

The chain links TRBV2 to TRBJ1-5; D gene ambiguous. The length of the CDR3 is 14 residues. Trimming stripped 5 bases from V and 1 base from J, with 9 bases between. The germline CDR1 and CDR2 sequences are SNHLY and FYNNEI. In DNA form, the CDR3 reads TGTGCCAGCAGTCGGGGATTGAGCAATCAGCCCCAGCATTTT. This translates into CASSRGLSNQPQHF.

The chain is built from TRBV19 and TRBJ1-2, with TRBD1 identical over 8 bases. The CDR3 is made up of 15 amino acids. In germline, CDR1 is LNHDA, CDR2 SQIVND (reference sequence). The V segment lost 4 bases and the J segment 4 bases; nucleotides outside the gene matches: 8. CDR3 in DNA: TGTGCCAGTAGTACCATTGGGACAGGTGCCTATGGCTACACCTTC. Encoded protein: CASSTIGTGAYGYTF.

The chain combines TRBV5-1 with TRBJ2-5, with 12 bases aligning to TRBD2. The germline CDR1 and CDR2 sequences are SGHRS and YFSETQ. The CDR3 covers 18 residues. The ends lost 1 base at V and 0 bases at J; junction bases unmatched: 7. The CDR3 reads CASSLPQGLAGNQETQYF. The CDR3 region has the DNA TGCGCCAGCAGCTTGCCCCAAGGACTAGCGGGAAACCAAGAGACCCAGTACTTC.

This clone was counted a single time. Germline and junction disagree at one end, which may indicate a read error. V is TRBV7-9 and J is TRBJ1-3; a weak D match, TRBD1 (5 bases). The CDR3 loop spans 15 amino acids. The germline CDR1 and CDR2 sequences are SEHNR and FQNEAQ (reference sequence). The DNA of the CDR3 is TGTTCCAGCAGCCTCGCGGGGGGAGGTGGAAACACCATATATTTT. Encoded protein: CSSSLAGGGGNTIYF.

This clone has more than one count but fewer than ten. The rearrangement uses TRBV5-1 and TRBJ2-7; the D is unclear. Germline values: CDR1 SGHRS, CDR2 YFSETQ. The CDR3 has 13 residues. With 3 bases removed from V and 0 bases from J, the gap between germline ends came to 7 bases. The CDR3 is CASSYSFSYEQYF. The DNA for the CDR3 is TGCGCCAGCAGCTACAGTTTCTCCTACGAGCAGTACTTC.

The chain combines TRBV19 with TRBJ1-2; no firm D call. Deletions cut 6 bases from V and 6 bases from J, with 14 bases between. CDR1 LNHDA and CDR2 SQIVND come from the germline V gene (reference sequence). The CDR3 has 13 amino acids. CDR3 amino acids: CASSYQEYNGYTF. The CDR3 DNA sequence: TGTGCCAGTAGCTACCAGGAATACAATGGCTACACCTTC.

This clone was seen only a few times. The V and J genes are TRBV18 and TRBJ2-5, with D tentatively TRBD2 (6 bases). The germline gives CDR1 KGHSH, CDR2 LQKENI. V dropped 0 bases and J dropped 2 bases, with 10 bases sitting between them. The CDR3 contains 15 residues. The CDR3 nucleotides read TGTGCCAGCTCACCACCGGGACTCACACAAGAGACCCAGTACTTC. The encoded protein is CASSPPGLTQETQYF.

As to this clone: Other DNA sequences in this specimen translate into the identical CDR3. The V gene is TRBV18, the J gene TRBJ1-2, with D perhaps TRBD1 (6 bases). Trimming shortened V by 4 bases and J by 3 bases, and 18 bases separated the two germline ends. Per germline, CDR1 KGHSH and CDR2 LQKENI. CDR3 length: 16 amino acids. CDR3 sequence (DNA): TGTGCCAGCTCACTGCAACAGGGCGCTCTGGACTATGGCTACACCTTC. Amino acid sequence: CASSLQQGALDYGYTF.

About this clone: At one of its ends the junction is not consistent with the germline gene, which may arise from a read error. This chain links TRBV27 with TRBJ1-5; TRBD1 agrees at 8 bases. Per germline, CDR1 MNHEY and CDR2 SMNVEV (reference sequence). This CDR3 comprises 14 residues. In DNA, the CDR3 is TGTGCCGGCAGTTGGACAGGGCGGAATCAGCCCCAGCATTTT. It specifies CAGSWTGRNQPQHF.

The chain joins TRBV2 to TRBJ2-2; tentative D call: TRBD1 (6 bases). The germline V gene has CDR1 SNHLY and CDR2 FYNNEI. Trimming removed 3 bases at V and 4 bases at J, with 9 bases between. The CDR3 sequence is 14 residues long. CDR3 nucleotide sequence: TGTGCCAGCAGTGATTACAGGGCCACCGGGGAGCTGTTTTTT. Protein product: CASSDYRATGELFF. The variable domain in full, with the rest retrieved from reference TRBV2 and TRBJ2-2, is EPEVTQTPSHQVTQMGQEVILRCVPISNHLYFYWYRQILGQKVEFLVSFYNNEISEKSEIFDDQFSVERPDGSNFTLKIRSTKLEDSAMYFCASSDYRATGELFFGEGSRLTVL.

V and J are TRBV27 and TRBJ1-5, with D possibly TRBD1 on 5 matching bases. The CDR3 length is 15 residues. Trimming pared 4 bases from V and 6 bases from J, leaving 16 bases between. Germline V gene lookup returns CDR1 MNHEY and CDR2 SMNVEV (reference sequence). The CDR3 DNA reads TGTGCCAGCAGTTCATTGGGGCGCGGAGCTCAGCCCCAGCATTTT. It codes for CASSSLGRGAQPQHF.

The chain has TRBV28 and TRBJ2-3, with TRBD2 matching 8 bases. With 6 bases clipped from V and 1 base from J, the junction kept 3 bases outside the gene matches. Germline lookup yields CDR1 MDHEN and CDR2 SYDVKM. This CDR3 spans 14 amino acids. This CDR3 is CASSPGGGTDTQYF. The DNA of the CDR3 is TGTGCCAGCAGCCCCGGGGGGGGCACAGATACGCAGTATTTT.

The chain has TRBV19 and TRBJ2-7; a possible D gene is TRBD2 (6 bases). CDR1 and CDR2 (germline): LNHDA, SQIVND (reference sequence). The CDR3 extends over 14 amino acids. Trimming shortened V by 5 bases and J by 4 bases, and 15 bases separated the two germline ends. CDR3 in amino acids: CASSRTGTEYEQYV. The CDR3, as DNA: TGTGCCAGTAGTCGTACCGGGACTGAGTACGAGCAGTACGTC.

The rearrangement uses TRBV2 and TRBJ2-1; D gene unclear. V lost 3 bases and J 0 bases, leaving 6 bases between the germline ends. The CDR3 loop spans 14 amino acids. CDR1 and CDR2 (germline): SNHLY, FYNNEI. The CDR3 reads CASSDRGSYNEQFF. Written as DNA, the CDR3 is TGTGCCAGCAGTGACAGAGGCTCCTACAATGAGCAGTTCTTC.

Remarks on this clone: The junction does not match germline at one end; this may be a read error. The chain links TRBV19 to TRBJ2-5; the D is unclear. CDR3 size: 12 residues. Germline lookup yields CDR1 LNHDA and CDR2 SQIVND (reference sequence). The CDR3 DNA reads as TGTGCCAGTAGTATAGTAGGAGAGGCCCAGTACTTC. Translating gives CASSIVGEAQYF.

The V gene is TRBV4-1, the J gene TRBJ2-3, with TRBD1 matching over 11 bases. Germline V gene data show CDR1 as MGHRA and CDR2 as YSYEKL. Trimming removed 3 bases from V and 8 bases from J; junction bases left unmatched: 16. The CDR3 is 18 amino acids. The CDR3 bases are TGCGCCAGCAGCCAGGCCAGAGGACAGGGGGCAGGAATGGGTACGCAGTATTTT. Residues: CASSQARGQGAGMGTQYF.

V gene TRBV11-3 combines with J gene TRBJ2-5; 11 bases fit TRBD1. J was trimmed by 5 bases and V by 3 bases; bases with no gene match: 5. Germline V gives CDR1 SGHNT, CDR2 YENEEA. The CDR3 consists of 15 residues. The CDR3 DNA is TGTGCCAGCAGCTTGGGGACAGGGGGTTCGGAGACCCAGTACTTC. Its protein product is CASSLGTGGSETQYF. The whole variable domain, remainder taken from reference TRBV11-3 and TRBJ2-5, is EAGVVQSPRYKIIEKKQPVAFWCNPISGHNTLYWYLQNLGQGPELLIRYENEEAVDDSQLPKDRFSAERLKGVDSTLKIQPAELGDSAVYLCASSLGTGGSETQYFGPGTRLLVL.

This clone showed up just a few times. This chain's CDR3 is CASSPNQGSGANVLTF. The CDR3 bases are TGTGCCAGCAGCCCTAATCAGGGGTCTGGGGCCAACGTCCTGACTTTC. The rearrangement joins TRBV4-2 to TRBJ2-6; D is perhaps TRBD1 (6 bases). The V end lost 4 bases, the J end lost 1 base, and 11 bases lay between the germline ends. CDR1 LGHNA and CDR2 YNFKEQ come from the germline V gene. This CDR3 is built from 16 residues.

The rearrangement uses TRBV4-1 and TRBJ1-6; TRBD1 matches at 8 bases. The CDR3 is 15 amino acids. The germline V gene encodes CDR1 MGHRA and CDR2 YSYEKL. The trim removed 0 bases at V and 6 bases at J, leaving 1 base unmatched. CDR3 protein: CASSQEDRGNSPLHF. The CDR3 region has the DNA TGCGCCAGCAGCCAAGAAGACAGGGGTAATTCACCCCTCCACTTT.

The chain combines TRBV28 with TRBJ1-4; D gene ambiguous. V was shortened by 6 bases and J by 0 bases, with 11 bases between the two germline ends. CDR3 size: 15 residues. CDR1 is MDHEN and CDR2 is SYDVKM in the germline V gene. In DNA, the CDR3 is TGTGCCAGCAGATCGAAGCCATCAACTAATGAAAAACTGTTTTTT. Amino acid sequence: CASRSKPSTNEKLFF.